This T cell receptor beta chain was captured in a study of blood T cell repertoires in COVID-19. Method: immunoSEQ multiplex PCR; TCRdb's copy keeps in-frame clones and lacks some. This sample has approximately 240,000 clones, with roughly 82% found just once. Material: peripheral blood. The TCR originated in a woman older than 75 with active or convalescent COVID-19.

The CDR3 sequence is CAISALGLNTEAFF. In DNA, the CDR3 is TGTGCCATCAGTGCGCTGGGCTTGAACACTGAAGCTTTCTTT. V gene TRBV10-3 combines with J gene TRBJ1-1, with D unresolved. CDR1 is ENHRY and CDR2 is SYGVKD in the germline V gene. V was pared by 4 bases and J by 0 bases, with 9 bases between. This CDR3 is 14 amino acids long.